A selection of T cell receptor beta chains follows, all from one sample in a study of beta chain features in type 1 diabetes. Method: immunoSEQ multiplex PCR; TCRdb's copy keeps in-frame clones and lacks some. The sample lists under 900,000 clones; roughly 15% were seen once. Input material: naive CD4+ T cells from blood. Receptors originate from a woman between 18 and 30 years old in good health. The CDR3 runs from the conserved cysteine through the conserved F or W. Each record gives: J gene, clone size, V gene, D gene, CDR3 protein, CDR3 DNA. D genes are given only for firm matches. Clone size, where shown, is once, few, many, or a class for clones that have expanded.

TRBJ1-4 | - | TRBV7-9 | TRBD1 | CASSLLGGTARTNEKLFF | TGTGCCAGCAGCTTACTAGGCGGGACAGCAAGAACTAATGAAAAACTGTTTTTT
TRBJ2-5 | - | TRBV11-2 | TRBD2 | CASSLGTSGSGETQYF | TGTGCCAGCAGCCTCGGGACTAGCGGGAGTGGGGAGACCCAGTACTTC
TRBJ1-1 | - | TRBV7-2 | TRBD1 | CASSSGQGGVNTEAFF | TGTGCCAGCAGCTCCGGACAGGGAGGGGTAAACACTGAAGCTTTCTTT
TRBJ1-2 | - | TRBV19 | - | CASTVDRGRYGYTF | TGTGCCAGTACCGTTGATCGGGGGCGCTATGGCTACACCTTC
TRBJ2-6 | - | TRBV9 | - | CASSVAPSGANVLTF | TGTGCCAGCAGCGTAGCACCCTCTGGGGCCAACGTCCTGACTTTC
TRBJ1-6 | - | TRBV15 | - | CATSTTQSNYNSPLHF | TGTGCCACCAGCACTACTCAGTCCAACTATAATTCACCCCTCCACTTT
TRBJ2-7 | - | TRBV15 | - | CATSRLNGEQYF | TGTGCCACCAGCAGACTAAACGGAGAGCAGTACTTC
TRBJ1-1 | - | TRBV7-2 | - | CASSLVWEVTEAFF | TGTGCCAGCAGCTTAGTCTGGGAGGTAACTGAAGCTTTCTTT
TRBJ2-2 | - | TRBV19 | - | CASSIERGKPSSGELFF | TGTGCCAGTAGTATAGAACGAGGGAAACCCTCCTCCGGGGAGCTGTTTTTT
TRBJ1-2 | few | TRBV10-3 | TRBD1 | CAISESGTGGFFAYGYTF | TGTGCCATCAGTGAGTCGGGGACAGGGGGTTTCTTCGCCTATGGCTACACCTTC
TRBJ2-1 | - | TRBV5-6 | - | CASSSTTTYNEQFF | TGTGCCAGCAGCTCGACTACGACCTACAATGAGCAGTTCTTC
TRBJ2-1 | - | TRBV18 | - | CASSPFSSDSYNEQFF | TGTGCCAGCTCACCCTTTTCATCCGACTCCTACAATGAGCAGTTCTTC
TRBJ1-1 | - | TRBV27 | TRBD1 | CASRRQGAQLIPEAFF | TGTGCCAGCCGAAGACAGGGGGCGCAACTCATCCCTGAAGCTTTCTTT
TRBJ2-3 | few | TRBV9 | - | CASSVGHYTDTQYF | TGTGCCAGCAGCGTGGGACATTACACAGATACGCAGTATTTT
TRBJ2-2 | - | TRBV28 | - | CASSLQGSPENTGELFF | TGTGCCAGCAGTCTCCAGGGCTCACCTGAGAACACCGGGGAGCTGTTTTTT
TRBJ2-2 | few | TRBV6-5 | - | CASSYGPAPGELFF | TGTGCCAGCAGTTACGGTCCGGCCCCCGGGGAGCTGTTTTTT
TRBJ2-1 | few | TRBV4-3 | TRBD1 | CASSQGTGTGRNEQFF | TGCGCCAGCAGCCAAGGAACCGGGACAGGGCGCAATGAGCAGTTCTTC
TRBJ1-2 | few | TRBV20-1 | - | CSGTGRGGYTF | TGCAGTGGAACAGGGAGGGGTGGCTACACCTTC
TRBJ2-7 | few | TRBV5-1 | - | CASSLGPDVSYEQYF | TGCGCCAGCAGCTTGGGGCCAGACGTCTCCTACGAGCAGTACTTC
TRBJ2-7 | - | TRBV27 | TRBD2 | CASSLSFPGASGRYEQYF | TGTGCCAGCAGTTTATCTTTCCCCGGGGCTAGCGGGAGATACGAGCAGTACTTC
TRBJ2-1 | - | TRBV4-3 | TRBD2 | CASSQRLAGLNEQFF | TGCGCCAGCAGCCAAAGACTAGCGGGTCTAAATGAGCAGTTCTTC
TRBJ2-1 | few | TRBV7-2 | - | CASSPGYSYNEQFF | TGTGCCAGCAGCCCCGGGTACTCCTACAATGAGCAGTTCTTC
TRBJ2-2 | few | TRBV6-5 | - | CASSYFGVNTGELFF | TGTGCCAGCAGTTATTTTGGGGTCAACACCGGGGAGCTGTTTTTT
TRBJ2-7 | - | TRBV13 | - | CASSLIRDEQYF | TGTGCCAGCAGCTTGATTCGGGACGAGCAGTACTTC
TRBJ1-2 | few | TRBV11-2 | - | CASRDYLRDYGYTF | TGTGCCAGCAGAGATTACCTGCGGGACTATGGCTACACCTTC
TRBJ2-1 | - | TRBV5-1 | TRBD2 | CASRISGPSYNEQFF | TGCGCCAGCAGGATTAGCGGGCCTTCTTACAATGAGCAGTTCTTC
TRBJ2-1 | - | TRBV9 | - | CASSVETRNNEQFF | TGTGCCAGCAGCGTCGAAACTAGAAACAATGAGCAGTTCTTC
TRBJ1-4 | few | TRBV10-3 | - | CAISELVEEKLFF | TGTGCCATCAGTGAATTAGTAGAGGAAAAACTGTTTTTT
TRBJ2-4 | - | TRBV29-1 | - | CSVAPGVNKNIQYF | TGCAGCGTGGCGCCAGGGGTTAACAAAAACATTCAGTACTTC
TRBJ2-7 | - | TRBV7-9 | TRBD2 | CASSTREGLDHEQYF | TGTGCCAGCAGCACACGGGAGGGCTTAGACCACGAGCAGTACTTC
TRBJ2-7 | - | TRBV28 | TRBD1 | CASRDRAYEQYF | TGTGCCTCACGGGACAGAGCCTACGAGCAGTACTTC
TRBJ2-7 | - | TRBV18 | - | CASSPPGKSYEQYF | TGTGCCAGCTCACCACCGGGGAAGTCCTACGAGCAGTACTTC
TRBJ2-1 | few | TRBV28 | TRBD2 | CASSLFSSGSRFREQFF | TGTGCCAGCAGTTTATTCTCTAGCGGGAGTCGGTTCCGTGAGCAGTTCTTC
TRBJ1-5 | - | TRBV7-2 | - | CASSLRTHEGVSNQPQHF | TGTGCCAGCAGTTTACGGACACATGAAGGCGTTAGCAATCAGCCCCAGCATTTT
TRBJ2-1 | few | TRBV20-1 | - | CSASRAGTQFF | TGCAGTGCTAGCCGGGCCGGGACTCAGTTCTTC
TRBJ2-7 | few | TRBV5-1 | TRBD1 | CASSLTGGFDYEQYF | TGCGCCAGCAGCTTAACAGGGGGATTCGACTACGAGCAGTACTTC
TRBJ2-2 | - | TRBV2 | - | CASSGGSTGELFF | TGTGCCAGCAGTGGGGGGAGCACCGGGGAGCTGTTTTTT
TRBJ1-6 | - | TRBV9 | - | CASSPQGSSPLHF | TGTGCCAGCAGCCCACAGGGAAGTTCACCCCTCCACTTT
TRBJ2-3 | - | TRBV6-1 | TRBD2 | CASRTSGPDTQYF | TGTGCCAGTAGGACTAGCGGGCCAGATACGCAGTATTTT
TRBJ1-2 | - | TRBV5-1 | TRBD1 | CASSPEVGQGGYTF | TGCGCCAGCAGCCCGGAAGTGGGACAGGGAGGCTACACCTTC
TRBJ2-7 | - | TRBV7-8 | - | CASSKPRDKQYF | TGTGCCAGCAGCAAGCCCAGGGATAAGCAGTACTTC
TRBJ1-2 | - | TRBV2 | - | CASSETGAGYTF | TGTGCCAGCAGTGAAACGGGAGCCGGCTACACCTTC
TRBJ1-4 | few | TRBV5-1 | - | CASSTGQSTNEKLFF | TGCGCCAGCAGCACCGGACAGTCAACTAATGAAAAACTGTTTTTT
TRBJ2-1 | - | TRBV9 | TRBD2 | CASSVELAPYNEQFF | TGTGCCAGCAGCGTAGAACTAGCGCCCTACAATGAGCAGTTCTTC
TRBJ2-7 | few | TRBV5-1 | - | CASLGPGRRSYEQYF | TGCGCCAGCCTAGGACCGGGACGTCGATCCTACGAGCAGTACTTC
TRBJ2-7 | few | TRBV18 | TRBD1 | CASSGQSNEQYF | TGTGCCAGCTCGGGACAGTCGAACGAGCAGTACTTC
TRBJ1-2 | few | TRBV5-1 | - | CASSLVTQADGYTF | TGCGCCAGCAGCTTGGTGACTCAAGCGGATGGCTACACCTTC
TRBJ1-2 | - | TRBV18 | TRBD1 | CASSVTGEDGYTF | TGTGCCAGCTCAGTAACAGGGGAGGATGGCTACACCTTC